This TCR beta chain was documented in a study of T-cell reconstitution after alpha-beta-depleted transplantation in children. Library preparation (for TCRbeta) was performed with unique molecular identifiers. TCRdb processed the PCR reads anew with MiXCR; each CDR3 protein has one entry. Here the sample spans 440,000 or so distinct CDR3 sequences, roughly 44% being singletons. This clonotype was seen a handful of times. Trimming removed 4 bases from V and 5 bases from J, with 14 bases in between. This CDR3 has 14 residues. The germline gives CDR1 SEHNR, CDR2 FQNEAQ (reference sequence). Sequenced here: PBMCs, sampled before TCRalphabeta/CD19-depleted stem cell transplant. The TCR sequence derives from a girl aged 2 to 10 with aplastic anemia, due to receive a stem cell transplant. V and J are TRBV7-9 and TRBJ2-5; D unresolved. The CDR3 region is CASSSRALAETQYF. Here the CDR3 DNA reads TGTGCCAGCAGCTCTCGGGCCCTGGCGGAGACCCAGTACTTC.